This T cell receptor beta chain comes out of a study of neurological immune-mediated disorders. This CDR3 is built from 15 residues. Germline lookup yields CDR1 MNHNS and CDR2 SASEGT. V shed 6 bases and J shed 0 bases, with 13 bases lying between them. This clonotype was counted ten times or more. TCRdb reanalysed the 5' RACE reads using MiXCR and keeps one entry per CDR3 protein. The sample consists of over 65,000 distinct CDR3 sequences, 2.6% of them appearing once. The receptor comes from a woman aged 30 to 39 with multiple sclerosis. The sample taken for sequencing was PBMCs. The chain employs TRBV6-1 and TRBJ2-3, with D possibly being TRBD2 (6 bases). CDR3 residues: CASREGSGSTDTQYF. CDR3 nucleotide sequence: TGTGCCAGCAGAGAGGGGAGCGGGAGCACAGATACGCAGTATTTT.